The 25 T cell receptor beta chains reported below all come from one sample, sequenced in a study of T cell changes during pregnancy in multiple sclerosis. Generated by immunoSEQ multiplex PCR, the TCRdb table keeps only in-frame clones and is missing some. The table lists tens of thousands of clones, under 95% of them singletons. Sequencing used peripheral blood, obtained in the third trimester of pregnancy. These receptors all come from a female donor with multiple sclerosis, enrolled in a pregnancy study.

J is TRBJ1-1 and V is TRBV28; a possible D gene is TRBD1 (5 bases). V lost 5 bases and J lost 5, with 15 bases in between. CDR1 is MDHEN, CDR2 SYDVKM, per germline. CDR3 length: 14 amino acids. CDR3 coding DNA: TGTGCCAGCAGTCCTCCCTCGGGGGGTACTGAAGCTTTCTTT. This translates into CASSPPSGGTEAFF.

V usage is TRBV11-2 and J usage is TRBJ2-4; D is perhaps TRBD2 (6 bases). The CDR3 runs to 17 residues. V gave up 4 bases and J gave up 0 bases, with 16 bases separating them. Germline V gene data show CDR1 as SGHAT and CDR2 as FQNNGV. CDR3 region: CASSSNPGGLAKNIQYF. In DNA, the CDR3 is TGTGCCAGCAGCTCTAACCCCGGGGGACTAGCCAAAAACATTCAGTACTTC.

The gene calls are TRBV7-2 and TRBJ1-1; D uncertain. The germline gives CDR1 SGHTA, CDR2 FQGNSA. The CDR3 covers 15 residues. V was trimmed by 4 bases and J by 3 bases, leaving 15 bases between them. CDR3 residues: CASSSYSGSDTEAFF. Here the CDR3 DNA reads TGTGCCAGCAGCTCATACTCAGGATCGGACACTGAAGCTTTCTTT.

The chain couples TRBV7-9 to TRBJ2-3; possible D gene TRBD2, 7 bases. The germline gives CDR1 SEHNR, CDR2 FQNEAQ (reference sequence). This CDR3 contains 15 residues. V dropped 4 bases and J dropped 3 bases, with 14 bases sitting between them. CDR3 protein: CASSSVGGLTDTQYF. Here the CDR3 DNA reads TGTGCCAGCAGCTCAGTCGGGGGGCTAACAGATACGCAGTATTTT.

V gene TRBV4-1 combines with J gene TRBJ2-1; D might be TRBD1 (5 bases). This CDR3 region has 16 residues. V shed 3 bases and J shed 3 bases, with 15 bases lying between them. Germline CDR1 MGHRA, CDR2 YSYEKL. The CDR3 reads CASSQAPTDYYNEQFF. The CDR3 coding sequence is TGCGCCAGCAGCCAGGCGCCGACAGATTACTACAATGAGCAGTTCTTC.

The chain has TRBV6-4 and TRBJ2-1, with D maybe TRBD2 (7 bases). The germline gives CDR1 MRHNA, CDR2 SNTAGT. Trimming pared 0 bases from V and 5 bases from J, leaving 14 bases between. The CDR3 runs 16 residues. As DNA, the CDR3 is TGTGCCAGCAGTGACTCCGCGGGGGCCGGGAACAATGAGCAGTTCTTC. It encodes CASSDSAGAGNNEQFF.

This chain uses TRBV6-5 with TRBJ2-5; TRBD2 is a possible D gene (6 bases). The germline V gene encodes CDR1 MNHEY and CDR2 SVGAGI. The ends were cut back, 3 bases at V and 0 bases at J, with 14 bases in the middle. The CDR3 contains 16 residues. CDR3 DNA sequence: TGTGCCAGCAGTTATAATCTCGGGGGTCACCAAGAGACCCAGTACTTC. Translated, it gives CASSYNLGGHQETQYF.

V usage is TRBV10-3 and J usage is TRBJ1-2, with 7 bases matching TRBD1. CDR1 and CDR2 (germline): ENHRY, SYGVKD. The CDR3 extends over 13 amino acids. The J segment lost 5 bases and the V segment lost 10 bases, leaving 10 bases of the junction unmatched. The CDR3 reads CATRGGSQYGYTF. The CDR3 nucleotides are TGTGCCACCAGGGGGGGTTCTCAGTATGGCTACACCTTC.

The CDR3 nucleotides are TGTGCCAGCAGCTTACGACAGGGCGCGGGCGGCTACACCTTC. Translation gives CASSLRQGAGGYTF. This chain connects TRBV7-2 to TRBJ1-2; 7 bases match TRBD1. The V and J ends lost 2 bases and 8 bases, in that order; junction bases with no gene match: 8. The CDR3 runs 14 residues. CDR1 and CDR2 from the germline V gene are SGHTA and FQGNSA.

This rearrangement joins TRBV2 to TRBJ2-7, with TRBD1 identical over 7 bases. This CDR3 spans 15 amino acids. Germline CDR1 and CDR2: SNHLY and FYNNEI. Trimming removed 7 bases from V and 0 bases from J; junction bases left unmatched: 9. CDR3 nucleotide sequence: TGTGCCAGCACCCAGGGGGAAGGGGTCTCCTACGAGCAGTACTTC. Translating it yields CASTQGEGVSYEQYF.

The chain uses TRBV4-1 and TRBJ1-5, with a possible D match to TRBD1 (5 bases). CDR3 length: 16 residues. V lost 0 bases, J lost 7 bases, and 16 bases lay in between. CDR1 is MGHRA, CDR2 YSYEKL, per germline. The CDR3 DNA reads TGCGCCAGCAGCCAAGATCCCTCCCCGGGGGGACAGCCCCAGCATTTT. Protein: CASSQDPSPGGQPQHF.

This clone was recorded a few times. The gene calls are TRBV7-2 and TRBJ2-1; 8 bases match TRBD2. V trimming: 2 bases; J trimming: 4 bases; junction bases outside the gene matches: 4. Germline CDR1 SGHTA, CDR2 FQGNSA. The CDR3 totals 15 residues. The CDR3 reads CASSLMAGGYNEQFF. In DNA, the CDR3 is TGTGCCAGCAGCTTAATGGCGGGGGGATACAATGAGCAGTTCTTC. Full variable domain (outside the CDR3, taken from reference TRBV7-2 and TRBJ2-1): GAGVSQSPSNKVTEKGKDVELRCDPISGHTALYWYRQSLGQGLEFLIYFQGNSAPDKSGLPSDRFSAERTGGSVSTLTIQRTQQEDSAVYLCASSLMAGGYNEQFFGPGTRLTVL.

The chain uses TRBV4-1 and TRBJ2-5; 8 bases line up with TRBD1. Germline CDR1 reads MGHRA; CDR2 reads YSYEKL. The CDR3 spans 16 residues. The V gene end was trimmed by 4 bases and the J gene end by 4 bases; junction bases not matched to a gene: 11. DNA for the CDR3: TGCGCCAGCAGCCTGACCGGACAGGGTCGACGAGAGACCCAGTACTTC. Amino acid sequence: CASSLTGQGRRETQYF.

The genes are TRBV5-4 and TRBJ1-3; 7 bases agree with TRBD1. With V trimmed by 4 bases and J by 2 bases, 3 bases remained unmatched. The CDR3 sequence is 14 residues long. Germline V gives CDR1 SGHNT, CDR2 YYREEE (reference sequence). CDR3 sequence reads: CASSLTGTGNTIYF. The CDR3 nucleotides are TGTGCCAGCAGCCTGACAGGGACTGGAAACACCATATATTTT.

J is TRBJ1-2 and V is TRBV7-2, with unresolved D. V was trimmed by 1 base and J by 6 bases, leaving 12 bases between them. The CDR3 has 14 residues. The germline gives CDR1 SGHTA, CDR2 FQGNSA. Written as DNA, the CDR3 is TGTGCCAGCAGCTTAGGGGCAGGTCTGGATGGCTACACCTTC. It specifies CASSLGAGLDGYTF.

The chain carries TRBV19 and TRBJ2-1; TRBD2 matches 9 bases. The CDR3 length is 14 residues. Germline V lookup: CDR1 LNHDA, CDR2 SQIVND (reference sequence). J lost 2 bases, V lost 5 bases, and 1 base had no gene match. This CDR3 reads CASSGGGAYNEQFF. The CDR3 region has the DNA TGTGCCAGTAGTGGCGGGGGGGCCTACAATGAGCAGTTCTTC.

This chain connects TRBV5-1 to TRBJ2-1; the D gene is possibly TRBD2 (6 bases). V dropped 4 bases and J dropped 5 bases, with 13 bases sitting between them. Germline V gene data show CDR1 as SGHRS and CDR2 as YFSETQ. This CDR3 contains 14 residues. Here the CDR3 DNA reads TGCGCCAGCAGCGGCGGGACGGCCCACAATGAGCAGTTCTTC. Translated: CASSGGTAHNEQFF.

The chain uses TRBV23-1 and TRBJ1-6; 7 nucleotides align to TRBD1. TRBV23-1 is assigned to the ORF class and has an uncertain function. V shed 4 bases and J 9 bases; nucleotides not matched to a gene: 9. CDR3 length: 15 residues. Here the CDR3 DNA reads TGCGCCAGCAGTCCACAGGGGTCATGGCGTTCACCCCTCCACTTT. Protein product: CASSPQGSWRSPLHF.

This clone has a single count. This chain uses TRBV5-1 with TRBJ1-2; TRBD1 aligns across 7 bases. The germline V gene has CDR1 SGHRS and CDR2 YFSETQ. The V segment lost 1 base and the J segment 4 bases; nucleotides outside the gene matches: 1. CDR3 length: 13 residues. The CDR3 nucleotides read TGCGCCAGCAGCTTGTCAGGGGGCTATGGCTACACCTTC. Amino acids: CASSLSGGYGYTF. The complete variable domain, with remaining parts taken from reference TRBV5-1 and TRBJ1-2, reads KAGVTQTPRYLIKTRGQQVTLSCSPISGHRSVSWYQQTPGQGLQFLFEYFSETQRNKGNFPGRFSGRQFSNSRSEMNVSTLELGDSALYLCASSLSGGYGYTFGSGTRLTVV.

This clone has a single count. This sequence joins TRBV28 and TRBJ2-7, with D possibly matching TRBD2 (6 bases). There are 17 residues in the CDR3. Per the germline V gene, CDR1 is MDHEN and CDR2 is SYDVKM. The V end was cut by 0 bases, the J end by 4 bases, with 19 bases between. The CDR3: CASSLWGGLTATYEQYF. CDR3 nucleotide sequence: TGTGCCAGCAGTTTATGGGGGGGTTTAACGGCTACTTACGAGCAGTACTTC. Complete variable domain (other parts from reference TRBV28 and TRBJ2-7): DVKVTQSSRYLVKRTGEKVFLECVQDMDHENMFWYRQDPGLGLRLIYFSYDVKMKEKGDIPEGYSVSREKKERFSLILESASTNQTSMYLCASSLWGGLTATYEQYFGPGTRLTVT.

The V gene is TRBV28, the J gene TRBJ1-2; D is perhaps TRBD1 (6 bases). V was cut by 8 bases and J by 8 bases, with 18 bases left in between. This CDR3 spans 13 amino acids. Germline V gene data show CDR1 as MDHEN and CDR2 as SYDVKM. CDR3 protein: CASGQGARGGYTF. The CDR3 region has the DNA TGTGCCAGCGGGCAAGGGGCTAGGGGGGGCTACACCTTC.

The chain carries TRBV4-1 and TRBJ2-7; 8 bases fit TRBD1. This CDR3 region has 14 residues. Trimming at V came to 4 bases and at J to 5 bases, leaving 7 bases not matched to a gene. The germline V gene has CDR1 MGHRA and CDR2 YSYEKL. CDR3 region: CASSPATGVNEQYF. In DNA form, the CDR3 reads TGCGCCAGCAGCCCAGCGACAGGGGTCAACGAGCAGTACTTC.

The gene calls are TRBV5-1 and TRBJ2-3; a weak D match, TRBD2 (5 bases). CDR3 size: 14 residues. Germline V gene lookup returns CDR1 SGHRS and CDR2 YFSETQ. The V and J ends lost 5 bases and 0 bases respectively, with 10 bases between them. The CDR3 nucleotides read TGCGCCAGCAGGGAGGTAGCCAGCACAGATACGCAGTATTTT. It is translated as CASREVASTDTQYF.

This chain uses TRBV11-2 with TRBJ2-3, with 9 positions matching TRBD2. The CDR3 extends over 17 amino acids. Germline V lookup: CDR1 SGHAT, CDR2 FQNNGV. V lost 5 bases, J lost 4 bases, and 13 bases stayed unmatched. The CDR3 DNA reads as TGTGCCAGCAGCCAGGGGAAGGCGGGGGGGATTGCAGATACGCAGTATTTT. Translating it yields CASSQGKAGGIADTQYF.

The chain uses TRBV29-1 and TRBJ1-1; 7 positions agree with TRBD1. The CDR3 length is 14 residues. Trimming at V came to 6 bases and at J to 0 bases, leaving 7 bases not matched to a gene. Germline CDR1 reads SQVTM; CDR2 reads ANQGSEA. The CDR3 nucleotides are TGCAGCGTGGCGGGACAGATCATGAACACTGAAGCTTTCTTT. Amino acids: CSVAGQIMNTEAFF.